One sample yielded the 12 T cell receptor beta chains listed below, sequenced in a study of beta chain features in type 1 diabetes. Sequenced material consisted of expressed TCRB transcripts (all of the isolated RNA was reverse transcribed). Profiled with immunoSEQ multiplex PCR; TCRdb holds only in-frame clones, not every one. The sample has about 360,000 clones, about 12% seen once. Specimen: naive CD4+ T cells from blood. Every receptor here comes from a man aged 18 to 29 in good health.

The chain joins TRBV7-2 to TRBJ2-2; a possible D gene is TRBD1 (6 bases). The CDR3 sequence is 17 residues long. CDR1 is SGHTA and CDR2 is FQGNSA in the germline V gene. V was shortened by 0 bases and J by 5 bases, with 16 bases between the two germline ends. As DNA, the CDR3 is TGTGCCAGCAGCTTAGCTCTTCGGCAGGGGAAGACCGGGGAGCTGTTTTTT. This codes for CASSLALRQGKTGELFF.

The chain uses TRBV18 and TRBJ1-5; D may be TRBD1 (5 bases). The germline V gene has CDR1 KGHSH and CDR2 LQKENI. This CDR3 spans 16 amino acids. V gave up 2 bases and J gave up 7 bases, with 18 bases separating them. The CDR3, as DNA: TGTGCCAGCTCACCATCTATCCGGGACTCAGGGCAGCCCCAGCATTTT. Its protein product is CASSPSIRDSGQPQHF.

This clone appeared a few times. V is TRBV29-1 and J is TRBJ2-3; 8 bases fit TRBD1. Germline-derived CDR1 and CDR2 are SQVTM and ANQGSEA. The CDR3 is 16 amino acids. V was pared by 7 bases and J by 0 bases, with 12 bases of the junction left unmatched. The CDR3 nucleotides read TGCAGCGCATCAGGGGGCCTTTGGGACAGCACAGATACGCAGTATTTT. Translating it yields CSASGGLWDSTDTQYF.

The chain couples TRBV5-1 to TRBJ1-1; D is perhaps TRBD1 (6 bases). Germline CDR1 SGHRS, CDR2 YFSETQ. The CDR3 length is 15 residues. Trimming stripped 4 bases from V and 6 bases from J, with 19 bases between. In DNA form, the CDR3 reads TGCGCCAGCAGCCCAGAGCCGGGGGGCTTAGCTGAAGCTTTCTTT. This gives the protein CASSPEPGGLAEAFF. The whole variable domain, filled in from reference TRBV5-1 and TRBJ1-1, reads KAGVTQTPRYLIKTRGQQVTLSCSPISGHRSVSWYQQTPGQGLQFLFEYFSETQRNKGNFPGRFSGRQFSNSRSEMNVSTLELGDSALYLCASSPEPGGLAEAFFGQGTRLTVV.

Points on this clone: Other nucleotide sequences from this sample produce the same CDR3. The V gene is TRBV7-2, the J gene TRBJ2-5; 9 bases are shared with TRBD1. The trim removed 6 bases at V and 5 bases at J, leaving 4 bases unmatched. Germline V gene lookup returns CDR1 SGHTA and CDR2 FQGNSA. This CDR3 region has 13 residues. CDR3 bases: TGTGCCAGCAGTCCTGGACAGGGGGAGACCCAGTACTTC. Residues: CASSPGQGETQYF.

This clone was observed a few times. This chain links TRBV2 with TRBJ2-7; possible D gene TRBD2, 6 bases. CDR3 length: 15 amino acids. Germline lookup yields CDR1 SNHLY and CDR2 FYNNEI. V was clipped by 2 bases and J by 6 bases, with 17 bases between them. This CDR3 reads CASSELGGGRGEQYF. CDR3 sequence (DNA): TGTGCCAGCAGTGAACTTGGTGGGGGGAGAGGCGAGCAGTACTTC.

This clone has more than one count but fewer than ten. The J gene is TRBJ1-3, the V gene TRBV9, with D perhaps matching TRBD1 (6 bases). Germline V lookup: CDR1 SGDLS, CDR2 YYNGEE. CDR3 size: 17 residues. V was shortened by 0 bases and J by 0 bases, with 13 bases between the two germline ends. Here the CDR3 DNA reads TGTGCCAGCAGCGTAGAACATACAGGGAACTCTGGAAACACCATATATTTT. It is translated as CASSVEHTGNSGNTIYF. Supplemented by reference TRBV9 and TRBJ1-3, the full variable domain reads DSGVTQTPKHLITATGQRVTLRCSPRSGDLSVYWYQQSLDQGLQFLIQYYNGEERAKGNILERFSAQQFPDLHSELNLSSLELGDSALYFCASSVEHTGNSGNTIYFGEGSWLTVV.

The rearrangement joins TRBV27 to TRBJ2-7, with 8 bases matching TRBD1. Germline V gives CDR1 MNHEY, CDR2 SMNVEV (reference sequence). V trimming: 6 bases; J trimming: 1 base; junction bases outside the gene matches: 5. The CDR3 is 14 residues long. The CDR3 coding sequence is TGTGCCAGCAGCCGGGGACAGGAATCCTACGAGCAGTACTTC. Residues: CASSRGQESYEQYF.

This clone was observed a handful of times. This chain connects TRBV5-1 to TRBJ2-5, with 8 bases lining up with TRBD2. The J call is doubtful: the DNA matches TRBJ2-7 better. The germline CDR1 and CDR2 sequences are SGHRS and YFSETQ. This CDR3 spans 14 amino acids. This CDR3 is CASSSGTRDYEQYF. As DNA, the CDR3 is TGCGCCAGCAGTAGCGGGACTAGAGACTACGAGCAGTACTTC.

This chain connects TRBV7-3 to TRBJ2-7, with D possibly matching TRBD1 (6 bases). Trimming cost V 0 bases and J 4 bases, with 13 bases left between them. The CDR3 sequence is 15 residues long. The V gene's germline CDR1 is SGHTA and CDR2 FQGTGA. CDR3 protein: CASSLTGPGAYEQYF. The CDR3 DNA follows: TGTGCCAGCAGCTTAACCGGACCAGGGGCGTACGAGCAGTACTTC.

Only a few counts were recorded for this clone. The CDR3 spells CASSLGDRVAKNIQYF. The CDR3 nucleotides are TGTGCCAGCAGCTTAGGGGACAGAGTAGCCAAAAACATTCAGTACTTC. V usage is TRBV11-2 and J usage is TRBJ2-4; 7 nucleotides agree with TRBD1. The CDR3 is 16 residues long. With V trimmed by 1 base and J by 0 bases, 3 bases remained unmatched. CDR1 and CDR2 from the germline V gene are SGHAT and FQNNGV.

The chain employs TRBV28 and TRBJ2-3; tentatively, D is TRBD1 (6 bases). The V gene lost 6 bases and the J gene lost 5 bases, with 27 bases spanning the gap. The CDR3 loop spans 18 amino acids. Germline V gene lookup returns CDR1 MDHEN and CDR2 SYDVKM. The CDR3 region is CASRERLNRDMGRDTQYF. CDR3 nucleotide sequence: TGTGCCAGCAGAGAACGATTAAACCGGGACATGGGAAGAGATACGCAGTATTTT.